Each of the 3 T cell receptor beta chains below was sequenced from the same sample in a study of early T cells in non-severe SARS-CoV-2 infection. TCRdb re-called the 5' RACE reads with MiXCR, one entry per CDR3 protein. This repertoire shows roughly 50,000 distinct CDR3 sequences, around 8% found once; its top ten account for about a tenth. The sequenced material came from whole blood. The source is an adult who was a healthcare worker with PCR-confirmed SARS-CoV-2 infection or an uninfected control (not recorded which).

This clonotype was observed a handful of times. For the CDR3, the DNA is TGTGCCAGCAGCTTGGGGGCAGGGAGTCAGCCCCAGCATTTT. This encodes CASSLGAGSQPQHF. The chain combines TRBV5-6 with TRBJ1-5; maybe TRBD1 (5 bases). The CDR3 runs 14 residues. The ends were cut back, 0 bases at V and 6 bases at J, with 10 bases in the middle. The germline gives CDR1 SGHDT, CDR2 YYEEEE.

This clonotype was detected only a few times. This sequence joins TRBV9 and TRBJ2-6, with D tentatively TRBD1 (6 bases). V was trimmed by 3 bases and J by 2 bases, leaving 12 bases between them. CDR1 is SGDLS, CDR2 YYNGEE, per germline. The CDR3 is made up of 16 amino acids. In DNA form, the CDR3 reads TGTGCCAGCAGCGCAAAACAGGGTACTGGGGCCAACGTCCTGACTTTC. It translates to CASSAKQGTGANVLTF.

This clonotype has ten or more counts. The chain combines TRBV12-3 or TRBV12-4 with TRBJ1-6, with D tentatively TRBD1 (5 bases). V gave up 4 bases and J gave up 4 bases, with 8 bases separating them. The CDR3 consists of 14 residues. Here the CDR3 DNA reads TGTGCCAGCAGTTCCGGACAATATAATTCACCCCTCCACTTT. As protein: CASSSGQYNSPLHF.